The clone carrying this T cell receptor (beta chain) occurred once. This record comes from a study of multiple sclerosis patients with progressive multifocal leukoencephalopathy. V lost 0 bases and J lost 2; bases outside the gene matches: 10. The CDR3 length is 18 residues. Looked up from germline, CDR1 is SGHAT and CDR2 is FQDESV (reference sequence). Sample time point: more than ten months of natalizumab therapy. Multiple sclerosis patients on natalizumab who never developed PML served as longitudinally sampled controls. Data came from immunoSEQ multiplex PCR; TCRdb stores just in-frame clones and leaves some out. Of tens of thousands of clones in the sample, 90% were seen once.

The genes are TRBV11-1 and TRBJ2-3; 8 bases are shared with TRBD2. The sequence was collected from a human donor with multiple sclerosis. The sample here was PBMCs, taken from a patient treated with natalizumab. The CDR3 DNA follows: TGTGCCAGCAGCTTAGCCCCCCCCGGGCGGGGGGCCACAGATACGCAGTATTTT. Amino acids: CASSLAPPGRGATDTQYF.